This TCR beta chain was identified in a study of T cells after posttransplantation cyclophosphamide (dated by TCRdb to about 2016). Context from the whole study: Using TRB sequencing, the study followed how the T cell repertoire reconstituted after myeloablative bone marrow transplantation in which posttransplantation cyclophosphamide served as GVHD prophylaxis. Antigen receptor sequencing covered samples from 30 to 45 PTCy-treated patients and over 15 of their related bone marrow donors. TRB sequencing was performed on blood from all 35 or so PTCy patients with 1-year posttransplant specimens. Up to roughly 3 additional blood samples from 2 to 5.2 years after transplant were also TRB-sequenced in 3 patients, as was pretransplant blood from 4 patients. Because TRA and TRB clonality correlated tightly in fewer than ten samples, the subsequent TCR analyses were limited to TRB only. Public TRB sequences were compared against a database of over 3,000 sequences linked to responses to pathogens, tumor antigens, self-antigens and alloantigens. Here is what the overall study found, with its caveats: Donor-recipient similarity was low at 1-2 months but increased during the first year, and donor CD8+ memory clones often dominated later blood repertoires. Across over 40 patients, TRB clonality was highly associated with recipient CMV seropositivity and CMV reactivation, and diversity in PTCy patients was similar to diversity in CNI/methotrexate controls. The TRB repertoires of T cells infiltrating skin or the GI tract showed only limited overlap with the TRB repertoires found in blood.

TRB sequencing was run on genomic DNA with either the immunoSEQ assay at survey resolution or the hsTCRB kit. The authors processed their data as follows. The immunoSEQ software handled initial read processing, and the LymphoSeq R package was used for repertoire analyses. Clonality was calculated as 1 minus normalized Shannon entropy, and the Gini coefficient was also calculated for each TRB dataset. To infer phenotypes in unsorted samples, TRB sequences from sorted subsets of the recipient or donor were mapped onto unsorted samples from the same recipient. Entries here come from immuneACCESS through TCRdb and include only in-frame sequences with V and J called. Some clones fail to appear in such tables; in the studies checked, an unresolved V gene covers under half of the shortfall, and the cause of the remainder is unknown. V and J calls plus clone size are reproduced from that table; the DNA served to infer D and trimming. This sample contains around 26,000 clones, none of which is a singleton. The ten largest clones capture around 1.7% of the sample.

Cut back by 0 bases and 7 bases, the V and J ends lie 8 bases apart. Counted from cysteine to phenylalanine, this CDR3 has 13 amino acids. The only DNA kept is the CDR3, 39 bases in frame from the first base. The germline V gene sets CDR1 to SGHTA and CDR2 to FQGTGA. Reading the label with the study, this specimen's treatment or condition is: high-dose cyclophosphamide on days +3 and +4 as single-agent GVHD prophylaxis. Busulfan and fludarabine conditioning, a related or unrelated marrow graft, and cyclophosphamide on days +3 and +4 were given to PTCy patients. The PTCy-treated patients were enrolled in a prospective multi-institutional clinical trial. Peripheral blood and bone marrow mononuclear cells were isolated by Ficoll-Hypaque density centrifugation and were cryopreserved. At least ten counts were recorded for this clone. It has no known antigen specificity. Base qualities were left out, and no much larger clone turns up one base away.

Here the sequenced sample was PBMCs, taken after allogeneic stem cell transplant with posttransplant cyclophosphamide. The TCR comes from a young adult male patient who received an allogeneic stem cell transplant from a related donor, was CMV-positive, and had no GVHD. After a transplant, not all T cells may be the patient's own; some may come from the graft donor. Recombination joined TRBV7-3 with TRBJ2-3, with TRBD2 perhaps the D gene, on 5 matching bases. The CDR3 in this case is CASSLTEGNTQYF. Here is the DNA: TGTGCCAGCAGCTTAACTGAGGGAAATACGCAGTATTTT.